Listed here are 16 T cell receptor beta chains from one sample, sequenced in a study of T cell changes during pregnancy in multiple sclerosis. Libraries were prepared by immunoSEQ multiplex PCR; TCRdb keeps only in-frame clonotypes and omits some of them. The top ten clones hold about 10% of a sample with just under 50,000 clones, roughly nine tenths of them seen once. The specimen comprised CD8+ T cells from peripheral blood mononuclear cells, sampled after pregnancy. The source of these receptors is a female donor with multiple sclerosis, enrolled in a pregnancy study.

The chain links TRBV4-1 to TRBJ2-2; D is undetermined. Germline loops: CDR1 MGHRA, CDR2 YSYEKL. This CDR3 contains 13 residues. V shed 4 bases and J shed 7 bases, with 10 bases lying between them. The CDR3 sequence: CASSLFHVGELFF. In DNA, the CDR3 is TGCGCCAGCAGCCTGTTTCATGTCGGGGAGCTGTTTTTT.

Details on this clone: Different DNA sequences within this sample yield the same CDR3. The V gene is TRBV29-1, the J gene TRBJ1-1, with D unresolved. CDR3 size: 12 residues. Trimming cost V 4 bases and J 1 base, with 7 bases left between them. CDR1 and CDR2 (germline): SQVTM, ANQGSEA. CDR3 protein: CSVVAGNTEAFF. The CDR3, as DNA: TGCAGCGTTGTAGCGGGGAACACTGAAGCTTTCTTT.

V usage is TRBV5-5 and J usage is TRBJ2-4; TRBD2 matches 13 bases. CDR3 length: 16 residues. CDR1 and CDR2 (germline): SGHKS, YYEKEE (reference sequence). V lost 4 bases and J lost 6; bases outside the gene matches: 7. CDR3 bases: TGTGCCAGCAGCATACTAGCGGGGGGGCTAGGAAACATTCAGTACTTC. Translating gives CASSILAGGLGNIQYF.

The V and J genes are TRBV6-4 and TRBJ1-5; 7 nucleotides agree with TRBD1. The ends lost 10 bases at V and 0 bases at J; junction bases unmatched: 12. Germline assignment: CDR1 MRHNA and CDR2 SNTAGT. The CDR3 runs 16 residues. DNA of the CDR3: TGTGCCACCCCCCGGGGGACAGAGTATAGCAATCAGCCCCAGCATTTT. This gives the protein CATPRGTEYSNQPQHF.

The chain is built from TRBV4-2 and TRBJ1-6; D is possibly TRBD1 (6 bases). The CDR3 spans 17 residues. Germline V gene lookup returns CDR1 LGHNA and CDR2 YNFKEQ. Trimming cost V 3 bases and J 9 bases, with 21 bases left between them. CDR3 DNA: TGTGCCAGCAGCCATGACCTACAGGGCTTCGAAGGTTCACCCCTCCACTTT. Amino acid sequence: CASSHDLQGFEGSPLHF.

The chain links TRBV9 to TRBJ2-7, with D tentatively TRBD2 (6 bases). This CDR3 has 15 amino acids. V lost 4 bases, J lost 7 bases, and 21 bases lay in between. Germline V CDR1 and CDR2: SGDLS, YYNGEE. CDR3 region: CASSSRGDSPLEQYF. In DNA form, the CDR3 reads TGTGCCAGCAGCTCCCGAGGGGACTCGCCGCTTGAGCAGTACTTC.

This chain connects TRBV29-1 to TRBJ2-5; 8 nucleotides line up with TRBD2. Per germline, CDR1 SQVTM and CDR2 ANQGSEA. The V gene end was trimmed by 2 bases and the J gene end by 4 bases; junction bases not matched to a gene: 6. This CDR3 is built from 14 residues. Here the CDR3 reads CSVERPAGAETQYF. CDR3 DNA: TGCAGCGTTGAACGCCCAGCGGGGGCAGAGACCCAGTACTTC.

V usage is TRBV9 and J usage is TRBJ1-1; maybe TRBD1 (5 bases). The CDR3 length is 15 residues. In germline, CDR1 is SGDLS, CDR2 YYNGEE. V was trimmed by 3 bases and J by 11 bases, leaving 23 bases between them. CDR3 protein: CASSASWGTPTSAFF. The CDR3 DNA sequence: TGTGCCAGCAGCGCAAGTTGGGGGACGCCGACTAGCGCTTTCTTT.

The chain joins TRBV5-6 to TRBJ1-2; D gene unclear. This CDR3 has 14 residues. Germline V gene data show CDR1 as SGHDT and CDR2 as YYEEEE. V lost 0 bases and J 7 bases, leaving 13 bases between the germline ends. CDR3 DNA sequence: TGTGCCAGCAGCTTGGGGAGGGCGGGGTCTGGCTACACCTTC. It encodes CASSLGRAGSGYTF.

This chain uses TRBV6-1 with TRBJ1-2; D call uncertain. Germline V gene lookup returns CDR1 MNHNS and CDR2 SASEGT. CDR3 size: 15 residues. The ends were cut back, 0 bases at V and 6 bases at J, with 14 bases in the middle. The CDR3 is CASSEAAGSSDGYTF. CDR3 in DNA: TGTGCCAGCAGTGAAGCGGCGGGTTCGAGTGATGGCTACACCTTC.

The chain recombines TRBV6-1 with TRBJ2-7; 7 bases map to TRBD1. Per the germline V gene, CDR1 is MNHNS and CDR2 is SASEGT. CDR3 length equals 16 residues. Trimming cost V 2 bases and J 3 bases; bases outside gene matches: 10. CDR3 sequence: CASSEIGAGGIYEQYF. The CDR3 nucleotides are TGTGCCAGCAGTGAAATCGGGGCAGGGGGTATCTACGAGCAGTACTTC.

The chain recombines TRBV7-6 with TRBJ1-1; perhaps TRBD1 as D (5 bases). This CDR3 spans 15 amino acids. V dropped 2 bases and J dropped 1 base, with 11 bases sitting between them. Germline V gene lookup returns CDR1 SGHVS and CDR2 FNYEAQ. The CDR3 loop is CASSLSQGPNTEAFF. The CDR3 DNA follows: TGTGCCAGCAGCTTATCTCAGGGTCCGAACACTGAAGCTTTCTTT.

The gene calls are TRBV6-4 and TRBJ2-1; D is perhaps TRBD1 (5 bases). V lost 3 bases and J 4 bases, leaving 13 bases between the germline ends. The CDR3 is 15 amino acids. CDR1 MRHNA and CDR2 SNTAGT come from the germline V gene. The CDR3 here is CASSDGQGEYNEQFF. In DNA, the CDR3 is TGTGCCAGCAGTGATGGTCAGGGCGAGTACAATGAGCAGTTCTTC.

In DNA, the CDR3 is TGTGCCAGCAGCGTAGGCCGACAGGGGTCGCGTGGCTACACCTTC. It is translated as CASSVGRQGSRGYTF. The rearrangement links TRBV9 to TRBJ1-2, with 8 bases matching TRBD1. From germline, CDR1 is SGDLS and CDR2 YYNGEE. CDR3 length equals 15 residues. V shed 0 bases, J shed 7 bases, and the junction held 8 bases outside the gene matches.

The chain recombines TRBV10-1 with TRBJ1-2; 10 bases map to TRBD1. Germline V gene data show CDR1 as WNHNN and CDR2 as SYGVQD (reference sequence). Losses at the gene ends were 6 bases for V and 6 bases for J; bases not matched to a gene: 16. The CDR3 consists of 17 residues. CDR3 nucleotides: TGCGCCAGCAGCCACCTCACGCGAGGGGGGACAGGGGATGGCTACACCTTC. It specifies CASSHLTRGGTGDGYTF.

The chain recombines TRBV2 with TRBJ1-1; weak D call: TRBD1 (6 bases). CDR3 length: 17 amino acids. Germline-derived CDR1 and CDR2 are SNHLY and FYNNEI. The V and J ends lost 7 bases and 2 bases respectively, with 23 bases between them. CDR3 in amino acids: CASNKLDRLMTNTEAFF. The CDR3 DNA reads as TGTGCCAGCAACAAATTAGACAGGCTGATGACAAACACTGAAGCTTTCTTT.